This entry lists 8 T cell receptor beta chains sequenced from one sample in a study of T cells after yellow fever vaccination. TCRdb analysed the 5' RACE reads with MiXCR anew, one entry per CDR3 protein. The table includes 500,000 to 650,000 distinct CDR3 sequences, more than 9% detected once. The sample here was PBMCs, taken on the day of the yellow fever booster vaccination. These receptors originate from a man in his thirties or forties who received the YFV17D yellow fever vaccine.

This clonotype was seen more than once but under ten times. Germline is not matched at one junction end, which may reflect a read error. The chain couples TRBV7-7 to TRBJ2-2; possibly TRBD1 for D (5 bases). Germline loops: CDR1 SSHAT, CDR2 FNYEAQ (reference sequence). This CDR3 is built from 14 residues. The CDR3 DNA follows: TGTGCTAGCAGCTTATCCAGGGCTACCGGGGAGCTGTTTTTT. It is translated as CASSLSRATGELFF.

The rearrangement joins TRBV5-4 to TRBJ1-1; D not certain. Germline loops: CDR1 SGHNT, CDR2 YYREEE (reference sequence). Between the trimmed V and J ends, which lost 0 bases and 4 bases, there was a span of 16 bases. The CDR3 has 16 amino acids. The CDR3 spells CASSLDAVLMTTEAFF. DNA for the CDR3: TGTGCCAGCAGCTTGGACGCAGTCCTCATGACCACTGAAGCTTTCTTT.

This chain links TRBV7-2 with TRBJ2-7, with 8 bases that match TRBD1. The CDR3 covers 16 residues. The ends lost 1 base at V and 12 bases at J; junction bases unmatched: 17. The germline V gene has CDR1 SGHTA and CDR2 FQGNSA. The chain's CDR3 is CASSLDPGTGLVEPYF. The DNA for the CDR3 is TGTGCCAGCAGCTTAGATCCCGGGACAGGCCTGGTCGAACCGTACTTC.

This rearrangement joins TRBV3-1 to TRBJ2-5, with TRBD1 as a possible D gene (6 bases). This CDR3 has 15 amino acids. The V end was cut by 4 bases, the J end by 0 bases, with 12 bases between. CDR1 is LGHDT and CDR2 is YNNKEL in the germline V gene (reference sequence). For the CDR3, the DNA is TGTGCCAGCAGCCGATGGACAGCCAACCAAGAGACCCAGTACTTC. This gives the protein CASSRWTANQETQYF.

This clonotype has only a few counts. CDR3: CASSQWTGMNTEAFF. CDR3 nucleotides: TGTGCCAGCAGCCAGTGGACAGGTATGAACACTGAAGCTTTCTTT. V and J are TRBV6-2 or TRBV6-3 and TRBJ1-1; TRBD1 matches 7 bases. V trimming: 6 bases; J trimming: 0 bases; junction bases outside the gene matches: 7. The CDR3 sequence is 15 residues long. Germline CDR1 reads MNHEY; CDR2 reads SVGEGT.

The gene calls are TRBV25-1 and TRBJ1-6; D is perhaps TRBD1 (5 bases). The germline V gene has CDR1 MGHDK and CDR2 SYGVNS. V lost 4 bases, J lost 10 bases, and 11 bases lay in between. The CDR3 covers 13 residues. CDR3 nucleotide sequence: TGTGCCAGCAGTGGTGGGGGTTTGTCACCCCTCCACTTT. This translates into CASSGGGLSPLHF. The full variable domain, its missing parts supplied by reference TRBV25-1 and TRBJ1-6, is EADIYQTPRYLVIGTGKKITLECSQTMGHDKMYWYQQDPGMELHLIHYSYGVNSTEKGDLSSESTVSRIRTEHFPLTLESARPSHTSQYLCASSGGGLSPLHFGNGTRLTVT.

This chain uses TRBV29-1 with TRBJ2-2; TRBD1 aligns across 7 bases. The CDR3 length is 13 residues. Germline CDR1 and CDR2: SQVTM and ANQGSEA. V lost 6 bases and J lost 7; bases outside the gene matches: 8. The chain's CDR3 is CSVQQGWSGELFF. CDR3 in DNA: TGCAGCGTCCAACAGGGGTGGAGCGGGGAGCTGTTTTTT.

This clonotype was detected only a few times. The chain recombines TRBV10-3 with TRBJ1-2; no clear D. Germline CDR1 and CDR2: ENHRY and SYGVKD. This CDR3 has 14 amino acids. Trimming took off 0 bases at V and 2 bases at J, with 7 bases between the two ends. The CDR3, as DNA: TGTGCCATCAGTGAGTCGACGGGGAACTATGGCTACACCTTC. Translated: CAISESTGNYGYTF.